This T cell receptor beta chain stems from a study of CD8 T cells in Susac syndrome. The CDR3 spans 13 residues. V gave up 7 bases and J gave up 1 base; unmatched junction bases: 5. CDR1 is DFQATT, CDR2 SNEGSKA, per germline (reference sequence). Patients with Susac syndrome met diagnostic criteria that were recently defined for definite or probable disease. Regarding the study as a whole: As the study acknowledged, the number of individuals who were part of its TCR sequencing and HLA analysis was relatively small. Susac-specific public clones in total CD8+ repertoires numbered some 16; in CD8+ TEMRA repertoires, they numbered about five.

Random hexamers were used to reverse transcribe roughly 0.5 to 1 ug of RNA. An immunoSEQ multiplex PCR generated amplified TCR beta CDR3 products spanning 54 Vbeta and 13 Jbeta. TCRdb reanalysed the immunoSEQ multiplex PCR reads using MiXCR and keeps one entry per CDR3 protein. The table records 75,000 to 95,000 distinct CDR3 sequences, around 93% of them present only once. A note on this clonotype: Its antigen is unidentified.

This clonotype originated in a human donor with Susac syndrome. The sequenced sample consisted of CD8+ T cells from PBMCs. V is TRBV20-1 and J is TRBJ1-1, with 8 bases matching TRBD1. CDR3 protein: CSVAGQGNTEAFF. In DNA form, the CDR3 reads TGCAGTGTCGCCGGACAGGGGAACACTGAAGCTTTCTTT.